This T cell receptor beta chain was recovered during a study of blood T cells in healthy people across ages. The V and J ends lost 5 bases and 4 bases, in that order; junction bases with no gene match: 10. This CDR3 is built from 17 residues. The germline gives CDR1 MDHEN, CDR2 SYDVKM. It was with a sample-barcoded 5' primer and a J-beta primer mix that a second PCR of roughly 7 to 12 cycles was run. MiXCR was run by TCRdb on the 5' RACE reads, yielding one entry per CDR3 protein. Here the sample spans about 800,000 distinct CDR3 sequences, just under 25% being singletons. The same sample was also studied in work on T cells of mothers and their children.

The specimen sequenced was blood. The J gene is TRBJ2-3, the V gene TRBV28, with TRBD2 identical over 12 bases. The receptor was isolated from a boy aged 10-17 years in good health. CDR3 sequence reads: CASSRRLAGVLADTQYF. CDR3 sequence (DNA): TGTGCCAGCAGTCGCCGACTAGCGGGAGTTTTAGCAGATACGCAGTATTTT.